The entry that follows covers one T cell receptor (beta chain) sequence. This sample was taken from a study of blood T cell repertoires in COVID-19. Sequencing used immunoSEQ multiplex PCR; TCRdb keeps in-frame clones, though not all of them. Here the sample spans more than 25,000 clones, approximately 80% being singletons. Per the germline V gene, CDR1 is SGHRS and CDR2 is YFSETQ. The CDR3 totals 17 residues. V shed 4 bases, J shed 0 bases, and the junction held 12 bases outside the gene matches. The specimen sequenced was peripheral blood. The gene calls are TRBV5-1 and TRBJ1-2; 7 nucleotides match TRBD1. This clonotype was obtained from a human donor in a cohort sampled during active COVID-19. The CDR3: CASSQGTDRGANYGYTF. CDR3 nucleotides: TGCGCCAGCAGCCAAGGGACAGATAGGGGAGCTAACTATGGCTACACCTTC.